The 28 T cell receptor beta chains presented below share a single source sample, sequenced in a study of T-cell reconstitution after alpha-beta-depleted transplantation in children. TCRbeta library preparation incorporated unique molecular identifiers. Via MiXCR, TCRdb re-called the PCR reads, giving one row per CDR3 protein. This sample yields 600,000 to 700,000 distinct CDR3 sequences, of which over 10% are seen a single time; 0.65% to 0.9% belongs to the top ten. The sequencing used PBMCs, collected before TCRalphabeta/CD19-depleted stem cell transplant. Receptor source: a girl aged 2-15 years with congenital amegakaryocytic thrombocytopenia, due to receive a stem cell transplant.

This clonotype occurred once. This sequence joins TRBV5-1 and TRBJ2-5, with TRBD2 matching over 9 bases. Germline CDR1 and CDR2: SGHRS and YFSETQ. The CDR3 sequence is 15 residues long. The junction had 8 bases not matched to a gene; V was cut back by 6 bases and J by 2 bases. The CDR3 sequence: CASNQIAGVQETQYF. CDR3 coding DNA: TGCGCCAGCAACCAAATAGCGGGAGTACAAGAGACCCAGTACTTC.

There are many counts of this clonotype. The chain uses TRBV20-1 and TRBJ2-1, with 14 bases identical to TRBD2. Germline assignment: CDR1 DFQATT and CDR2 SNEGSKA (reference sequence). The CDR3 has 13 residues. The trim removed 5 bases at V and 8 bases at J, leaving 2 bases unmatched. The CDR3, as DNA: TGCAGTGCTGGGACTAGCGGGAGAGATGAGCAGTTCTTC. This sequence encodes CSAGTSGRDEQFF.

The chain uses TRBV25-1 and TRBJ1-2, with 8 bases that match TRBD1. V was clipped by 7 bases and J by 7 bases; unmatched bases: 2. CDR3 length: 11 residues. Germline V CDR1 and CDR2: MGHDK, SYGVNS. This CDR3 reads CASIGQGGYTF. DNA of the CDR3: TGTGCCAGCATCGGACAGGGTGGCTACACCTTC.

This clonotype was recorded many times. This chain links TRBV20-1 with TRBJ2-5; the match to TRBD2 covers 9 bases. Germline V gene sequence: CDR1 DFQATT, CDR2 SNEGSKA (reference sequence). J was trimmed by 1 base and V by 2 bases; bases with no gene match: 5. The CDR3 sequence is 15 residues long. CDR3 sequence reads: CSARRLAETQETQYF. In DNA, the CDR3 is TGCAGTGCTAGAAGACTAGCGGAGACCCAAGAGACCCAGTACTTC.

This clonotype showed up just a few times. The rearrangement joins TRBV4-1 to TRBJ2-3; no definite D call. This CDR3 spans 16 amino acids. Germline values: CDR1 MGHRA, CDR2 YSYEKL. V was shortened by 3 bases and J by 0 bases, with 13 bases between the two germline ends. CDR3 in DNA: TGCGCCAGCAGCCACCTCGGGCAGGTCAGCACAGATACGCAGTATTTT. It codes for CASSHLGQVSTDTQYF.

This clonotype was picked up many times. The gene calls are TRBV20-1 and TRBJ1-5; D call uncertain. The CDR3 sequence is 14 residues long. V was shortened by 3 bases and J by 0 bases, with 9 bases between the two germline ends. Germline CDR1 is DFQATT and CDR2 is SNEGSKA (reference sequence). The CDR3 loop reads CSARYLDSNQPQHF. The CDR3 nucleotides are TGCAGTGCTAGGTACCTTGATAGCAATCAGCCCCAGCATTTT.

With regard to this clonotype: One end of the junction varies from germline; a read error may be responsible. The V call is TRBV6-5, the J call TRBJ2-7; D is perhaps TRBD1 (5 bases). The CDR3 is made up of 11 amino acids. Germline CDR1 is MNHEY and CDR2 is SVGAGI. The CDR3 sequence: CATTGPYVQYF. CDR3 sequence (DNA): TGTGCCACCACAGGACCCTACGTGCAGTACTTC.

CDR3 sequence reads: CASRSGTGYYEQYF. Here the CDR3 DNA reads TGTGCCAGCAGGAGCGGGACAGGGTACTACGAGCAGTACTTC. The chain links TRBV25-1 to TRBJ2-7; 9 bases agree with TRBD1. Per germline, CDR1 MGHDK and CDR2 SYGVNS. The V gene end was trimmed by 6 bases and the J gene end by 3 bases; junction bases not matched to a gene: 6. The CDR3 is 14 amino acids.

In DNA form, the CDR3 reads TGTGCCAGCTCACCATCACGGCTAGCGGCTAGCTCCTACAATGAGCAGTTCTTC. Its protein product is CASSPSRLAASSYNEQFF. V is TRBV18 and J is TRBJ2-1; the match to TRBD2 covers 7 bases. Per the germline V gene, CDR1 is KGHSH and CDR2 is LQKENI. This CDR3 contains 18 residues. Trimming at V came to 2 bases and at J to 0 bases, leaving 10 bases not matched to a gene.

The CDR3 bases are TGCAGTGCTTTCCTGGCTGTCCACAATGAGCAGTTCTTC. Protein: CSAFLAVHNEQFF. The chain joins TRBV20-1 to TRBJ2-1; D remains unclear. V lost 5 bases and J 5 bases, leaving 13 bases between the germline ends. Germline CDR1 reads DFQATT; CDR2 reads SNEGSKA (reference sequence). The CDR3 sequence is 13 residues long.

The chain is built from TRBV2 and TRBJ2-1; the D gene could be TRBD1 or TRBD2 (5 bases each). The CDR3 is 15 residues long. Germline values: CDR1 SNHLY, CDR2 FYNNEI. Trimming took 1 base from V and 2 from J, leaving 9 bases between them. The DNA for the CDR3 is TGTGCCAGCAGTGAAGGGCAGGGAGCCTACAATGAGCAGTTCTTC. Translating it yields CASSEGQGAYNEQFF. Supplemented by reference TRBV2 and TRBJ2-1, the full variable domain reads EPEVTQTPSHQVTQMGQEVILRCVPISNHLYFYWYRQILGQKVEFLVSFYNNEISEKSEIFDDQFSVERPDGSNFTLKIRSTKLEDSAMYFCASSEGQGAYNEQFFGPGTRLTVL.

This clonotype has at least ten counts. In DNA form, the CDR3 reads TGCAGTGCAACCCTCGGGACTAGCGATTCCCCAGATACGCAGTATTTT. This gives the protein CSATLGTSDSPDTQYF. The chain links TRBV20-1 to TRBJ2-3; 10 nucleotides agree with TRBD2. The CDR3 covers 16 residues. Trimming took 6 bases from V and 4 from J; bases not matched to a gene: 13. Germline CDR1 DFQATT, CDR2 SNEGSKA (reference sequence).

This clonotype has only a few counts. This chain connects TRBV4-2 to TRBJ2-1; 7 nucleotides line up with TRBD2. The V and J ends lost 0 bases and 4 bases, in that order; junction bases with no gene match: 6. Germline V gene lookup returns CDR1 LGHNA and CDR2 YNFKEQ. There are 16 residues in the CDR3. In DNA, the CDR3 is TGTGCCAGCAGCCAAGAAGAGCGGGGTGGGTACAATGAGCAGTTCTTC. Translation gives CASSQEERGGYNEQFF.

This clonotype was picked up many times. The chain joins TRBV12-3 or TRBV12-4 to TRBJ2-1, with a weak D call TRBD1 (6 bases). The CDR3 runs 13 residues. V shed 7 bases and J shed 5 bases, with 12 bases lying between them. DNA for the CDR3: TGTGCCAGCAAAACGAACAGGGACAATGAGCAGTTCTTC. Protein: CASKTNRDNEQFF.

The V and J genes are TRBV5-6 and TRBJ2-3; either TRBD1 or TRBD2 may fit D (5 bases each). The germline gives CDR1 SGHDT, CDR2 YYEEEE. V shed 4 bases and J shed 2 bases, with 11 bases lying between them. The CDR3 runs to 14 residues. CDR3 DNA sequence: TGTGCCAGCAGCCGAGGGACGGACACAGATACGCAGTATTTT. Translation gives CASSRGTDTDTQYF.

This clonotype was seen repeatedly, ten times or more. This sequence joins TRBV20-1 and TRBJ2-5; no clear D. Germline V CDR1 and CDR2: DFQATT, SNEGSKA (reference sequence). V lost 0 bases, J lost 3 bases, and 11 bases lay in between. This CDR3 is 14 amino acids long. The CDR3 here is CSARDPLLEETQYF. The CDR3 bases are TGCAGTGCTAGAGATCCCCTACTCGAAGAGACCCAGTACTTC.

This clonotype has ten or more counts. The chain has TRBV20-1 and TRBJ2-3; 8 nucleotides agree with TRBD2. Germline V lookup: CDR1 DFQATT, CDR2 SNEGSKA (reference sequence). The V gene end was trimmed by 2 bases and the J gene end by 5 bases; junction bases not matched to a gene: 0. The CDR3 length is 12 residues. CDR3 DNA sequence: TGCAGTGCTAGACGGGGGGGAGATACGCAGTATTTT. Translated: CSARRGGDTQYF.

The chain uses TRBV7-3 and TRBJ2-1; 12 bases fit TRBD2. The CDR3 has 18 amino acids. Per germline, CDR1 SGHTA and CDR2 FQGTGA. After removal of 5 bases from V and 5 bases from J, the junction contained 13 bases not matched to a gene. The CDR3 loop reads CASSRRPSRLAGDNEQFF. DNA of the CDR3: TGTGCCAGCAGCAGAAGACCCAGTCGACTAGCGGGAGACAATGAGCAGTTCTTC.

This clonotype was seen repeatedly, ten times or more. The V and J genes are TRBV20-1 and TRBJ2-4; D uncertain. The germline V gene encodes CDR1 DFQATT and CDR2 SNEGSKA (reference sequence). Trimming took off 5 bases at V and 12 bases at J, with 14 bases between the two ends. This CDR3 spans 11 amino acids. CDR3 DNA sequence: TGCAGTGCTGTCGGTGCATCCGGTCAGTACTTC. Translating it yields CSAVGASGQYF.

This clonotype was seen repeatedly, ten times or more. V is TRBV25-1 and J is TRBJ2-3, with 7 bases lining up with TRBD1. J was trimmed by 0 bases and V by 2 bases; bases with no gene match: 8. This CDR3 spans 17 amino acids. Looked up from germline, CDR1 is MGHDK and CDR2 is SYGVNS. CDR3 amino acids: CASSERYRGASTDTQYF. The CDR3 bases are TGTGCCAGCAGTGAAAGGTACAGGGGAGCTAGCACAGATACGCAGTATTTT.

This clonotype was counted at least ten times. This chain links TRBV5-1 with TRBJ1-1, with D perhaps matching TRBD1 (5 bases). Germline values: CDR1 SGHRS, CDR2 YFSETQ. With 4 bases removed from V and 6 bases from J, the gap between germline ends came to 13 bases. The CDR3 runs 13 residues. Here the CDR3 DNA reads TGCGCCAGCAGCCCAGACAGTGCACCTGAAGCTTTCTTT. Its translation: CASSPDSAPEAFF.

This clonotype was counted ten times or more. The V gene is TRBV12-3 or TRBV12-4, the J gene TRBJ1-1; D is unclear. Trimming shortened V by 6 bases and J by 4 bases, and 6 bases separated the two germline ends. The CDR3 length is 11 residues. This CDR3 is CASRVGTEAFF. Here the CDR3 DNA reads TGTGCCAGCAGGGTTGGCACTGAAGCTTTCTTT.

The J gene is TRBJ1-2, the V gene TRBV5-4, with TRBD1 identical over 8 bases. Germline V gene data show CDR1 as SGHNT and CDR2 as YYREEE (reference sequence). The CDR3 contains 16 residues. V lost 4 bases to trimming and J lost 4 bases; unmatched junction nucleotides: 12. CDR3 amino acids: CASSVVFGQGGYGYTF. In DNA, the CDR3 is TGTGCCAGCAGCGTCGTTTTCGGACAGGGTGGCTATGGCTACACCTTC.

In this sample, this clonotype turned up a few times. The chain uses TRBV3-1 and TRBJ2-2; D call uncertain. Trimming pared 0 bases from V and 9 bases from J, leaving 8 bases between. CDR1 LGHDT and CDR2 YNNKEL come from the germline V gene (reference sequence). The CDR3 runs 13 residues. The CDR3 protein is CASSQDTRWELFF. CDR3 DNA: TGTGCCAGCAGCCAAGATACGCGTTGGGAGCTGTTTTTT.

This clonotype was observed a handful of times. The V call is TRBV15, the J call TRBJ2-3; D is perhaps TRBD2 (6 bases). The V gene lost 1 base and the J gene lost 0 bases, with 8 bases spanning the gap. There are 15 residues in the CDR3. Germline CDR1 and CDR2: LNHNV and YYDKDF (reference sequence). CDR3 DNA: TGTGCCACCAGCAGAGCGGGACTTAGCACAGATACGCAGTATTTT. This codes for CATSRAGLSTDTQYF.

This clonotype was seen repeatedly, ten times or more. The rearrangement links TRBV9 to TRBJ1-2, with TRBD1 as a possible D gene (6 bases). CDR1 is SGDLS and CDR2 is YYNGEE in the germline V gene. With 3 bases removed from V and 13 bases from J, the gap between germline ends came to 13 bases. The length of the CDR3 is 11 residues. The CDR3: CASSAEQGPTF. Written as DNA, the CDR3 is TGTGCCAGCAGCGCGGAACAGGGTCCCACCTTC.

This clonotype was picked up many times. V is TRBV5-8 and J is TRBJ2-5, with 11 bases matching TRBD2. From germline, CDR1 is SGHTS and CDR2 YDEGEE. This CDR3 is built from 15 residues. The V segment lost 4 bases and the J segment 5 bases; nucleotides outside the gene matches: 7. For the CDR3, the DNA is TGTGCCAGCAGCGTTAGACTAGCGGGGAGGGAGACCCAGTACTTC. It is translated as CASSVRLAGRETQYF.

Many counts were recorded for this clonotype. The V call is TRBV20-1, the J call TRBJ2-3; D assignment may be TRBD1 or TRBD2 (5 bases each). This CDR3 is built from 16 residues. The V gene lost 6 bases and the J gene lost 6 bases, with 25 bases spanning the gap. CDR1 is DFQATT, CDR2 SNEGSKA, per germline (reference sequence). CDR3 protein: CSAEKGTGGGWDTQYF. CDR3 nucleotide sequence: TGCAGTGCAGAAAAGGGCACAGGAGGAGGTTGGGATACGCAGTATTTT.